These 30 T cell receptor beta chains were sequenced from one sample in a study of T-cell reconstitution after alpha-beta-depleted transplantation in children. This sample's TCRbeta library carried unique molecular identifier barcodes. TCRdb recomputed calls from the PCR reads with MiXCR, one row per CDR3 protein. The sample consists of about 980,000 distinct CDR3 sequences, roughly 29% of them appearing once. The sample in question was PBMCs, mostly from graft donor cells, obtained 360 days after TCRalphabeta/CD19-depleted stem cell transplant. These receptors were taken from a boy under two years old who had a stem cell transplant for SCID, so the T cells may come from the graft donor.

Turning to this clonotype: Mismatch with germline at one junction end may stem from a read error. V and J are TRBV19 and TRBJ1-5, with D tentatively TRBD1 (5 bases). Germline assignment: CDR1 LNHDA and CDR2 SQIVND (reference sequence). This CDR3 has 17 amino acids. The CDR3 here is CASSLEPTAFSNQPQHF. In nucleotides, the CDR3 is TGTGCCAGTAGTCTAGAGCCGACAGCGTTTAGCAATCAGCCCCAGCATTTT.

The chain employs TRBV19 and TRBJ2-4; the D gene is possibly TRBD2 (6 bases). V was trimmed by 8 bases and J by 12 bases, leaving 11 bases between them. CDR1 is LNHDA and CDR2 is SQIVND in the germline V gene (reference sequence). The CDR3 length is 10 residues. For the CDR3, the DNA is TGTGCCAGTGGGGGAGGCCCTCAGTACTTC. Translation gives CASGGGPQYF.

The chain couples TRBV7-2 to TRBJ2-1; TRBD2 aligns across 7 bases. The germline V gene encodes CDR1 SGHTA and CDR2 FQGNSA. CDR3 length: 13 amino acids. The V and J ends lost 7 bases and 7 bases, in that order; junction bases with no gene match: 7. This chain's CDR3 is CASTKQRGNEQFF. The CDR3, as DNA: TGTGCCAGCACCAAGCAGCGGGGTAATGAGCAGTTCTTC.

There are a few counts of this clonotype. The rearrangement links TRBV25-1 to TRBJ2-1, with a possible D match to TRBD1 (5 bases). This CDR3 has 13 residues. Germline lookup yields CDR1 MGHDK and CDR2 SYGVNS. The V gene lost 4 bases and the J gene lost 7 bases, with 11 bases spanning the gap. CDR3 sequence: CASSVGAKNEQFF. In DNA, the CDR3 is TGTGCCAGCAGTGTAGGGGCCAAGAATGAGCAGTTCTTC.

This clonotype was counted a few times. The chain has TRBV20-1 and TRBJ2-7; D is undetermined. The V gene's germline CDR1 is DFQATT and CDR2 SNEGSKA (reference sequence). V lost 4 bases and J 6 bases, leaving 13 bases between the germline ends. CDR3 length: 12 residues. CDR3 in DNA: TGCAGTGCTAAGGCAGGCAATAGCGAGCAGTACTTC. This codes for CSAKAGNSEQYF.

V is TRBV7-9 and J is TRBJ2-1; D is uncertain. Germline values: CDR1 SEHNR, CDR2 FQNEAQ (reference sequence). The CDR3 loop spans 11 amino acids. Trimming stripped 2 bases from V and 11 bases from J, with 7 bases between. The CDR3 protein is CASSLTGQQFF. CDR3 in DNA: TGTGCCAGCAGCTTAACGGGTCAGCAGTTCTTC.

This chain uses TRBV6-5 with TRBJ2-7; possibly TRBD2 for D (5 bases). Germline V lookup: CDR1 MNHEY, CDR2 SVGAGI. Trimming took off 0 bases at V and 6 bases at J, with 12 bases between the two ends. CDR3 size: 14 residues. The CDR3 protein is CASSYSDERFEQYF. CDR3 nucleotides: TGTGCCAGCAGTTACTCCGATGAGCGGTTCGAGCAGTACTTC.

This clonotype was counted a few times. The chain carries TRBV20-1 and TRBJ1-1; D not resolved. The CDR3 extends over 14 amino acids. Trimming took 6 bases from V and 0 from J, leaving 14 bases between them. Germline V gene lookup returns CDR1 DFQATT and CDR2 SNEGSKA (reference sequence). The CDR3 protein is CSATGYGMNTEAFF. CDR3 DNA sequence: TGCAGTGCCACCGGTTATGGAATGAACACTGAAGCTTTCTTT.

This rearrangement joins TRBV5-1 to TRBJ1-4; 7 bases are a match to TRBD1. The V segment lost 1 base and the J segment 3 bases; nucleotides outside the gene matches: 3. Germline CDR1 is SGHRS and CDR2 is YFSETQ. The CDR3 sequence is 15 residues long. CDR3 nucleotides: TGCGCCAGCAGCTTGCTGACAGGGCCTAATGAAAAACTGTTTTTT. It specifies CASSLLTGPNEKLFF. Based on the CDR3 plus reference TRBV5-1 and TRBJ1-4, the full variable domain is KAGVTQTPRYLIKTRGQQVTLSCSPISGHRSVSWYQQTPGQGLQFLFEYFSETQRNKGNFPGRFSGRQFSNSRSEMNVSTLELGDSALYLCASSLLTGPNEKLFFGSGTQLSVL.

This chain uses TRBV15 with TRBJ2-4; D is possibly TRBD1 (6 bases). CDR1 LNHNV and CDR2 YYDKDF come from the germline V gene (reference sequence). The V end lost 0 bases, the J end lost 7 bases, and 13 bases lay between the germline ends. This CDR3 has 15 residues. The CDR3 reads CATSRDDRSWNIQYF. Here the CDR3 DNA reads TGTGCCACCAGCAGAGATGACAGGTCATGGAACATTCAGTACTTC.

The CDR3 protein is CSAQLQGFEEKLFF. The CDR3 DNA is TGCAGTGCTCAACTACAGGGGTTTGAGGAAAAACTGTTTTTT. The chain links TRBV20-1 to TRBJ1-4; 7 nucleotides line up with TRBD1. This CDR3 spans 14 amino acids. Per germline, CDR1 DFQATT and CDR2 SNEGSKA (reference sequence). The V and J ends lost 5 bases and 8 bases, in that order; junction bases with no gene match: 11.

This clonotype occurred a few times. V is TRBV5-6 and J is TRBJ1-1, with no clear D. V shed 6 bases and J shed 0 bases, with 6 bases lying between them. Germline CDR1 and CDR2: SGHDT and YYEEEE. This CDR3 has 12 amino acids. In DNA form, the CDR3 reads TGTGCCAGCATGTGGTTGAACACTGAAGCTTTCTTT. This sequence encodes CASMWLNTEAFF.

The CDR3 reads CASRKTGKETQYF. As DNA, the CDR3 is TGTGCCAGCAGGAAGACAGGGAAAGAGACCCAGTACTTC. The rearrangement joins TRBV6-1 to TRBJ2-5; TRBD1 agrees at 7 bases. The CDR3 extends over 13 amino acids. Germline V gene lookup returns CDR1 MNHNS and CDR2 SASEGT. V dropped 6 bases and J dropped 3; count of bases not matched to a gene: 4.

This clonotype has only a few counts. The CDR3 DNA follows: TGCAGTGCTATCGACCTGCCAGCGGACAGGGCAGACTATGGCTACACCTTC. Amino acid sequence: CSAIDLPADRADYGYTF. J is TRBJ1-2 and V is TRBV20-1, with TRBD1 matching over 8 bases. V lost 4 bases and J lost 3; bases outside the gene matches: 16. Per the germline V gene, CDR1 is DFQATT and CDR2 is SNEGSKA (reference sequence). This CDR3 is built from 17 residues.

The CDR3 coding sequence is TGTGCCAGCAGCCAATTTCGTCAGAAAGAAGAGACCCAGTACTTC. Its translation: CASSQFRQKEETQYF. This chain connects TRBV4-2 to TRBJ2-5; D remains ambiguous. The V end lost 2 bases, the J end lost 3 bases, and 13 bases lay between the germline ends. Germline V gene sequence: CDR1 LGHNA, CDR2 YNFKEQ. The CDR3 is 15 residues long.

This clonotype was counted at least ten times. The chain joins TRBV5-1 to TRBJ2-3; tentative D call: TRBD2 (6 bases). Looked up from germline, CDR1 is SGHRS and CDR2 is YFSETQ. This CDR3 spans 15 amino acids. V lost 4 bases to trimming and J lost 2 bases, with 14 bases between them. The CDR3 region is CASSLLGGATDTQYF. In nucleotides, the CDR3 is TGCGCCAGCAGCCTGCTTGGCGGGGCCACAGATACGCAGTATTTT.

This clonotype was detected a few times. The V call is TRBV6-1, the J call TRBJ1-6; possible D gene TRBD1, 5 bases. Germline-derived CDR1 and CDR2 are MNHNS and SASEGT. V was cut by 6 bases and J by 0 bases, with 9 bases left in between. The CDR3 spans 15 residues. Here the CDR3 DNA reads TGTGCCAGCAGAAGGGGAAGCTCCTATAATTCACCCCTCCACTTT. Translated, it gives CASRRGSSYNSPLHF.

This clonotype occurred a few times. The V gene is TRBV29-1, the J gene TRBJ2-7; D call uncertain. With 4 bases removed from V and 5 bases from J, the gap between germline ends came to 12 bases. The CDR3 has 12 amino acids. Germline CDR1 is SQVTM and CDR2 is ANQGSEA. The CDR3 DNA reads TGCAGCGTTGGTGCTATCGCCGACGAGCAGTACTTC. Its translation is CSVGAIADEQYF.

The chain is built from TRBV3-1 and TRBJ2-5; D unresolved. Germline V gene lookup returns CDR1 LGHDT and CDR2 YNNKEL (reference sequence). This CDR3 region has 12 residues. The V and J ends lost 6 bases and 5 bases respectively, with 10 bases between them. CDR3 amino acids: CASSQISETQYF. The CDR3 nucleotides are TGTGCCAGCAGTCAAATCTCGGAGACCCAGTACTTC.

V usage is TRBV18 and J usage is TRBJ2-7, with 9 bases matching TRBD1. Germline V lookup: CDR1 KGHSH, CDR2 LQKENI. CDR3 size: 16 residues. The J segment lost 4 bases and the V segment lost 3 bases, leaving 10 bases of the junction unmatched. In nucleotides, the CDR3 is TGTGCCAGCTCACCCAGCCGGACAGGGGAAGAATACGAGCAGTACTTC. Its protein product is CASSPSRTGEEYEQYF.

This clonotype has more than one count but fewer than ten. The CDR3 region is CSAHALGGVNTEAFF. Written as DNA, the CDR3 is TGCAGTGCTCATGCCCTGGGGGGGGTCAACACTGAAGCTTTCTTT. The chain joins TRBV20-1 to TRBJ1-1, with D tentatively TRBD1 (5 bases). The germline gives CDR1 DFQATT, CDR2 SNEGSKA (reference sequence). The V end lost 5 bases, the J end lost 2 bases, and 18 bases lay between the germline ends. This CDR3 region has 15 residues.

This sequence joins TRBV20-1 and TRBJ2-1; TRBD2 agrees at 15 bases. Trimming at V came to 0 bases and at J to 4 bases, leaving 4 bases not matched to a gene. CDR1 and CDR2 from the germline V gene are DFQATT and SNEGSKA (reference sequence). This CDR3 is built from 17 residues. The CDR3 spells CSARDLGLAGGYNEQFF. The CDR3 DNA reads TGCAGTGCTAGAGATCTTGGACTAGCGGGGGGGTACAATGAGCAGTTCTTC.

This clonotype showed up just a few times. The rearrangement joins TRBV12-3 or TRBV12-4 to TRBJ2-1; 7 bases match TRBD1. This CDR3 contains 16 residues. Germline trimming cut 3 bases from V and 6 bases from J; bases unmatched to any gene: 11. CDR3 residues: CASSFHRDSTGNEQFF. Here the CDR3 DNA reads TGTGCCAGCAGTTTTCACCGGGACAGTACGGGCAATGAGCAGTTCTTC.

This clonotype was seen a few times. The CDR3 here is CSALSASGGRVDTQYF. CDR3 in DNA: TGCAGTGCTCTCTCGGCTAGCGGGGGCCGGGTAGATACGCAGTATTTT. This sequence joins TRBV20-1 and TRBJ2-3, with 10 bases aligning to TRBD2. Germline V lookup: CDR1 DFQATT, CDR2 SNEGSKA (reference sequence). The CDR3 length is 16 residues. V lost 5 bases and J lost 5; bases outside the gene matches: 13.

The V call is TRBV2, the J call TRBJ2-3; 16 bases agree with TRBD2. With V trimmed by 2 bases and J by 6 bases, 11 bases remained unmatched. Looked up from germline, CDR1 is SNHLY and CDR2 is FYNNEI. This CDR3 contains 19 residues. The CDR3 DNA follows: TGTGCCAGCAGTGAAACCGGGACTAGCGGGGGGGCCAGGTTGGATACGCAGTATTTT. Translated: CASSETGTSGGARLDTQYF.

This clonotype showed up many times. The chain has TRBV29-1 and TRBJ2-7, with 8 bases that match TRBD1. V dropped 6 bases and J dropped 3; count of bases not matched to a gene: 4. Germline CDR1 and CDR2: SQVTM and ANQGSEA. The CDR3 runs to 12 residues. The CDR3 here is CSVRDRGYEQYF. CDR3 DNA sequence: TGCAGCGTCCGTGACAGGGGCTACGAGCAGTACTTC.

The genes are TRBV18 and TRBJ2-5; TRBD2 matches at 10 bases. V trimming: 2 bases; J trimming: 5 bases; junction bases outside the gene matches: 5. Germline loops: CDR1 KGHSH, CDR2 LQKENI. This CDR3 is built from 15 residues. CDR3 amino acids: CASSPTLAGVETQYF. In nucleotides, the CDR3 is TGTGCCAGCTCACCAACTCTAGCGGGGGTTGAGACCCAGTACTTC.

This chain links TRBV12-3 or TRBV12-4 with TRBJ2-7, with D perhaps assigned TRBD1 or TRBD2 (5 bases each). Trimming took off 3 bases at V and 5 bases at J, with 17 bases between the two ends. The CDR3 length is 15 residues. Here the CDR3 reads CASSFGTGLFDEQYF. As DNA, the CDR3 is TGTGCCAGCAGTTTTGGGACGGGGTTGTTTGACGAGCAGTACTTC.

The chain has TRBV11-2 and TRBJ2-3; 9 bases fit TRBD2. The germline V gene has CDR1 SGHAT and CDR2 FQNNGV. After removal of 5 bases from V and 5 bases from J, the junction contained 11 bases not matched to a gene. This CDR3 is built from 16 residues. The DNA for the CDR3 is TGTGCCAGCAGCCCCCCGGGATCTAGCGGGGTAGATACGCAGTATTTT. As protein: CASSPPGSSGVDTQYF.

This chain links TRBV6-5 with TRBJ1-1; 7 bases are a match to TRBD1. Germline-derived CDR1 and CDR2 are MNHEY and SVGAGI. Unmatched junction bases numbered 13, after V lost 2 bases and J lost 4 bases. CDR3 length equals 17 residues. The DNA of the CDR3 is TGTGCCAGCAGTTACCTCTTGGACAGGAGGGGGGGCACTGAAGCTTTCTTT. Its protein product is CASSYLLDRRGGTEAFF.